Shown below are 11 T cell receptor beta chains from a single sample sequenced in a study of beta chain features in type 1 diabetes. Regarding the study as a whole: All four CD4+ subsets of Type 1 diabetes patients contained TCRB CDR3s that were moderately but significantly shorter.

The investigators reverse transcribed all of the isolated RNA, so they sequenced expressed TCRB transcripts. Data came from immunoSEQ multiplex PCR; TCRdb stores just in-frame clones and leaves some out. The sample includes about 180,000 clones, 6% to 9% seen only once; the top ten take roughly 0.5%. The antigens for these receptors are not known. Sequenced sample: central memory CD4+ T cells from blood. The receptors come from a man aged 18 to 35 with type 1 diabetes.

This clone was detected many times. The V and J genes are TRBV29-1 and TRBJ2-7; 9 bases line up with TRBD1. Trimming at V came to 4 bases and at J to 5 bases, leaving 6 bases not matched to a gene. The CDR3 contains 13 residues. CDR1 is SQVTM and CDR2 is ANQGSEA in the germline V gene. CDR3 DNA sequence: TGCAGCGTTGCCCTGACAGGGGGGAACGAGCAGTACTTC. Translating it yields CSVALTGGNEQYF.

This chain links TRBV25-1 with TRBJ2-5, with D tentatively TRBD1 (6 bases). CDR3 length: 15 residues. Germline CDR1 reads MGHDK; CDR2 reads SYGVNS. Trimming stripped 3 bases from V and 5 bases from J, with 16 bases between. CDR3 residues: CASSDRGRGRETQYF. The CDR3, as DNA: TGTGCCAGCAGTGACAGGGGAAGGGGAAGGGAGACCCAGTACTTC.

This clone has ten or more counts. The V gene is TRBV29-1, the J gene TRBJ2-3; the match to TRBD1 covers 7 bases. V lost 6 bases to trimming and J lost 3 bases; unmatched junction nucleotides: 3. The CDR3 runs to 12 residues. CDR1 and CDR2 from the germline V gene are SQVTM and ANQGSEA. The chain's CDR3 is CSVATGTDTQYF. The CDR3 DNA sequence: TGCAGCGTCGCGACAGGGACAGATACGCAGTATTTT.

This clone was seen at least ten times. The chain uses TRBV4-2 and TRBJ1-1, with TRBD1 matching 8 bases. Germline values: CDR1 LGHNA, CDR2 YNFKEQ. V gave up 0 bases and J gave up 8 bases; unmatched junction bases: 8. This CDR3 is built from 15 residues. Here the CDR3 reads CASSQDRGRDREAFF. CDR3 sequence (DNA): TGTGCCAGCAGCCAAGACCGAGGTAGGGACAGGGAAGCTTTCTTT.

V usage is TRBV7-9 and J usage is TRBJ2-1, with D perhaps matching TRBD1 (5 bases). The germline V gene has CDR1 SEHNR and CDR2 FQNEAQ (reference sequence). V lost 2 bases, J lost 6 bases, and 14 bases lay in between. The CDR3 has 15 residues. The CDR3, as DNA: TGTGCCAGCAGCTTACCAGGGCCACTCTTCAATGAGCAGTTCTTC. Encoded protein: CASSLPGPLFNEQFF. The whole variable domain, filled in from reference TRBV7-9 and TRBJ2-1, reads DTGVSQNPRHKITKRGQNVTFRCDPISEHNRLYWYRQTLGQGPEFLTYFQNEAQLEKSRLLSDRFSAERPKGSFSTLEIQRTEQGDSAMYLCASSLPGPLFNEQFFGPGTRLTVL.

This clone was seen a handful of times. The chain links TRBV6-1 to TRBJ1-5; 7 bases match TRBD1. The CDR3 has 12 amino acids. Germline trimming cut 7 bases from V and 7 bases from J; bases unmatched to any gene: 4. CDR1 is MNHNS, CDR2 SASEGT, per germline. The CDR3 region has the DNA TGTGCCAGCAAAAACAGGGGACAGCCCCAGCATTTT. Translated, it gives CASKNRGQPQHF.

This clone was seen more than once but under ten times. The chain combines TRBV6-5 with TRBJ2-7; 7 positions match TRBD1. Germline CDR1 MNHEY, CDR2 SVGAGI. CDR3 size: 14 residues. After removal of 6 bases from V and 2 bases from J, the junction contained 7 bases not matched to a gene. The CDR3: CASRRDRATYEQYF. DNA of the CDR3: TGTGCCAGCAGACGCGACAGGGCAACCTACGAGCAGTACTTC.

The V call is TRBV28, the J call TRBJ1-5; 7 bases match TRBD1. Germline assignment: CDR1 MDHEN and CDR2 SYDVKM. This CDR3 contains 14 residues. V lost 6 bases and J lost 7; bases outside the gene matches: 9. The CDR3 bases are TGTGCCAGCAGCCTAGGACAGGTCTGGCAGCCCCAGCATTTT. This codes for CASSLGQVWQPQHF.

This chain uses TRBV5-1 with TRBJ2-7; D possibly corresponds to TRBD1 (5 bases). Germline V CDR1 and CDR2: SGHRS, YFSETQ. Trimming pared 3 bases from V and 5 bases from J, leaving 12 bases between. The CDR3 is made up of 13 amino acids. Here the CDR3 reads CASSSRAVDEQYF. DNA for the CDR3: TGCGCCAGCAGCTCCAGGGCGGTGGACGAGCAGTACTTC.

This clone was counted a few times. The rearrangement links TRBV30 to TRBJ2-2; 9 nucleotides agree with TRBD1. The CDR3 has 16 amino acids. Germline V gene lookup returns CDR1 GTSNPN and CDR2 SVGIG (reference sequence). The J segment lost 5 bases and the V segment lost 2 bases, leaving 9 bases of the junction unmatched. This CDR3 reads CAWSTGQGRGTGELFF. The CDR3 DNA reads TGTGCCTGGAGTACGGGACAGGGAAGAGGGACCGGGGAGCTGTTTTTT.

This clone showed up just a few times. This chain connects TRBV11-2 to TRBJ2-7, with 8 bases identical to TRBD1. The CDR3 is made up of 14 amino acids. V gave up 5 bases and J gave up 4 bases; unmatched junction bases: 7. The germline gives CDR1 SGHAT, CDR2 FQNNGV. The CDR3 bases are TGTGCCAGCAGCAAAGGGACAGGTTTGTACGAGCAGTACTTC. Its protein is CASSKGTGLYEQYF.